These 20 T cell receptor beta chains originate from one sample sequenced in a study of T cells in Graves' hyperthyroidism and ophthalmopathy. It was RNA transcripts that yielded the amplified TCR beta CDR3 regions. When the TCR CDR3 underwent first-round RT-PCR, the HTBI primer set was used. TCRdb reprocessed the multiplex PCR reads with MiXCR, giving one entry per CDR3 protein. The sample lists some 550,000 distinct CDR3 sequences; 20% were seen once. The sequenced sample consisted of blood. The origin of the receptors is a man between 18 and 29 years old with Graves' hyperthyroidism.

This clonotype was counted a few times. The chain has TRBV3-1 and TRBJ1-2; D remains unclear. The CDR3 totals 13 residues. V dropped 1 base and J dropped 8 bases, with 11 bases sitting between them. Germline lookup yields CDR1 LGHDT and CDR2 YNNKEL (reference sequence). In nucleotides, the CDR3 is TGTGCCAGCAGCCAAGTTAAGACATCGGGCTACACCTTC. Translating it yields CASSQVKTSGYTF.

This clonotype was detected many times. CDR3 sequence reads: CASRPGPTTGDTEAFF. The DNA for the CDR3 is TGCGCCAGCAGACCCGGACCAACTACCGGGGACACTGAAGCTTTCTTT. The chain recombines TRBV5-1 with TRBJ1-1, with no clear D. Trimming took 5 bases from V and 3 from J, leaving 20 bases between them. Germline values: CDR1 SGHRS, CDR2 YFSETQ. This CDR3 spans 16 amino acids.

V is TRBV5-6 and J is TRBJ2-5; a possible D gene is TRBD2 (5 bases). The germline V gene encodes CDR1 SGHDT and CDR2 YYEEEE. This CDR3 has 15 amino acids. V lost 0 bases, J lost 2 bases, and 11 bases lay in between. CDR3 coding DNA: TGTGCCAGCAGCTTGGGAGCGGCGGGTCAAGAGACCCAGTACTTC. It yields the protein CASSLGAAGQETQYF.

This clonotype was counted only a few times. The chain links TRBV7-8 to TRBJ2-7; TRBD1 or TRBD2 may be the D gene (6 bases each). The germline gives CDR1 SGHVS, CDR2 FQNEAQ. There are 16 residues in the CDR3. Trimming removed 4 bases from V and 4 bases from J, with 20 bases in between. The CDR3 sequence is CASSSFGGPGTYEQYF. CDR3 bases: TGTGCCAGCAGCTCATTCGGGGGCCCGGGGACATACGAGCAGTACTTC.

This clonotype occurred many times. The chain joins TRBV12-3 or TRBV12-4 to TRBJ2-5; 7 nucleotides align to TRBD1. This CDR3 is built from 14 residues. V lost 4 bases to trimming and J lost 1 base; unmatched junction nucleotides: 3. In DNA, the CDR3 is TGTGCCAGCAGTTCGACAGGGCTCCAAGAGACCCAGTACTTC. Amino acid sequence: CASSSTGLQETQYF.

The sample holds many counts of this clonotype. The chain links TRBV4-2 to TRBJ1-2; D gene unclear. Germline CDR1 reads LGHNA; CDR2 reads YNFKEQ. This CDR3 is built from 13 residues. V was clipped by 0 bases and J by 7 bases, with 9 bases between them. This CDR3 reads CASSQETGFGYTF. CDR3 DNA: TGTGCCAGCAGCCAAGAGACGGGGTTTGGCTACACCTTC.

This clonotype was recorded many times. This chain connects TRBV6-2 or TRBV6-3 to TRBJ1-5, with unresolved D. The germline CDR1 and CDR2 sequences are MNHEY and SVGEGT. The CDR3 has 14 amino acids. Trimming removed 6 bases at V and 6 bases at J, with 15 bases between. The DNA of the CDR3 is TGTGCCAGCAGGGTCGAGGGTGGGCGTCAGCCCCAGCATTTT. The encoded protein is CASRVEGGRQPQHF.

The chain uses TRBV20-1 and TRBJ2-7; D call uncertain. The germline V and J ends were trimmed by 8 bases and 5 bases, with 22 bases remaining between them. The CDR3 consists of 14 residues. Germline V gene data show CDR1 as DFQATT and CDR2 as SNEGSKA (reference sequence). The CDR3 protein is CSPSQPSARDEQYF. CDR3 coding DNA: TGCAGTCCCTCTCAACCGAGCGCACGAGACGAGCAGTACTTC.

The chain joins TRBV6-1 to TRBJ1-6; no firm D call. The CDR3 is made up of 14 amino acids. Per the germline V gene, CDR1 is MNHNS and CDR2 is SASEGT. V shed 8 bases and J shed 0 bases, with 8 bases lying between them. The CDR3 DNA sequence: TGTGCCAGCGGGCTGAGCTCCTATAATTCACCCCTCCACTTT. Protein: CASGLSSYNSPLHF.

Ten or more counts support this clonotype. As DNA, the CDR3 is TGTGCCAGCACCCGACAGGGGACACCCTACGAGCAGTACTTC. Protein: CASTRQGTPYEQYF. The chain uses TRBV2 and TRBJ2-7, with 8 positions matching TRBD1. This CDR3 has 14 amino acids. Germline CDR1 SNHLY, CDR2 FYNNEI. V was clipped by 7 bases and J by 2 bases; unmatched bases: 7.

The rearrangement joins TRBV6-2 or TRBV6-3 to TRBJ2-2; D may match TRBD1 or TRBD2 (5 bases each). There are 19 residues in the CDR3. The ends were cut back, 8 bases at V and 0 bases at J, with 25 bases in the middle. Per germline, CDR1 MNHEY and CDR2 SVGEGT. CDR3 loop: CASRKFRGGAQSNTGELFF. The CDR3 DNA follows: TGTGCCAGCCGAAAATTTCGGGGTGGGGCCCAATCGAACACCGGGGAGCTGTTTTTT.

This clonotype showed up many times. V and J are TRBV5-1 and TRBJ2-6; D ambiguous. Trimming took off 0 bases at V and 12 bases at J, with 16 bases between the two ends. CDR1 SGHRS and CDR2 YFSETQ come from the germline V gene. The CDR3 has 15 amino acids. CDR3 protein: CASSLVAGGEPVLTF. CDR3 in DNA: TGCGCCAGCAGCTTGGTAGCAGGCGGAGAGCCCGTCCTGACTTTC.

This clonotype was seen at least ten times. This chain joins TRBV12-3 or TRBV12-4 and TRBJ1-1; 8 bases fit TRBD1. This CDR3 has 13 amino acids. V was clipped by 9 bases and J by 4 bases; unmatched bases: 7. Written as DNA, the CDR3 is TGTGCCAGTAGTACCGACAGGGGCACTGAAGCTTTCTTT. Translation gives CASSTDRGTEAFF.

This clonotype has ten or more counts. The chain has TRBV9 and TRBJ1-3; a weak D match, TRBD1 (5 bases). The CDR3 totals 16 residues. The V gene's germline CDR1 is SGDLS and CDR2 YYNGEE. Trimming cost V 1 base and J 0 bases, with 11 bases left between them. This CDR3 reads CASSVSRQGSGNTIYF. The DNA for the CDR3 is TGTGCCAGCAGCGTAAGTCGGCAGGGCTCTGGAAACACCATATATTTT.

The rearrangement joins TRBV28 to TRBJ1-2, with unresolved D. Trimming left V 3 bases short and J 10 bases short, with 9 bases between. This CDR3 has 11 residues. Germline V gene sequence: CDR1 MDHEN, CDR2 SYDVKM. CDR3: CASSFPGPYTF. The CDR3 DNA reads as TGTGCCAGCAGTTTCCCCGGACCCTACACCTTC.

The genes are TRBV29-1 and TRBJ1-5; D is undetermined. Trimming removed 5 bases at V and 0 bases at J, with 11 bases between. Germline lookup yields CDR1 SQVTM and CDR2 ANQGSEA. The CDR3 covers 14 residues. CDR3 protein: CSVKPGGSNQPQHF. In DNA, the CDR3 is TGCAGCGTTAAACCGGGTGGTAGCAATCAGCCCCAGCATTTT.

This clonotype was counted many times. The chain recombines TRBV12-3 or TRBV12-4 with TRBJ1-1; unclear D gene. Trimming cost V 5 bases and J 8 bases, with 15 bases left between them. This CDR3 is built from 13 residues. CDR3 loop: CASSPGQAREAFF. CDR3 DNA sequence: TGTGCCAGCAGTCCCGGTCAGGCAAGGGAAGCTTTCTTT.

This clonotype was picked up many times. The V gene is TRBV11-2, the J gene TRBJ2-2; D is unresolved. Germline CDR1 and CDR2: SGHAT and FQNNGV. With 5 bases removed from V and 3 bases from J, the gap between germline ends came to 13 bases. This CDR3 comprises 15 residues. CDR3 loop: CASSTNTKDTGELFF. Written as DNA, the CDR3 is TGTGCCAGCAGCACCAACACTAAGGACACCGGGGAGCTGTTTTTT.

The chain uses TRBV20-1 and TRBJ1-5, with D maybe TRBD1 (6 bases). Deletions cut 1 base from V and 6 bases from J, with 13 bases between. This CDR3 has 14 residues. CDR1 and CDR2 (germline): DFQATT, SNEGSKA (reference sequence). CDR3 amino acids: CSARVAGATQPQHF. The CDR3 coding sequence is TGCAGTGCTAGAGTCGCGGGGGCAACTCAGCCCCAGCATTTT.

Many counts were recorded for this clonotype. This chain connects TRBV30 to TRBJ2-7; D may be TRBD2 (6 bases). The germline V gene has CDR1 GTSNPN and CDR2 SVGIG (reference sequence). The CDR3 covers 13 residues. The V end lost 4 bases, the J end lost 4 bases, and 14 bases lay between the germline ends. The CDR3 region is CAWTVGGLYEQYF. CDR3 DNA: TGTGCCTGGACGGTGGGGGGACTTTACGAGCAGTACTTC.